This T cell receptor (beta chain) comes out of a study of blood T cells in healthy people across ages. The overall study: Capture via template switching afforded approximately one barcoded beta molecule per two T cells.

Roughly 10 milliliters was the volume of peripheral blood drawn from each donor. The CDR3 loop spans 16 amino acids. Germline values: CDR1 LGHNA, CDR2 YNFKEQ. V was trimmed by 0 bases and J by 3 bases, leaving 11 bases between them. Alongside a J-beta primer mix, a sample-barcoded 5' primer served in a second PCR lasting roughly 6 to 12 cycles. A single record per CDR3 protein comes from TCRdb applying MiXCR to the 5' RACE reads. The table includes 1.5 million to 2 million distinct CDR3 sequences, about 50% detected once. This sequence originates from a woman in her thirties or forties in good health. The genes are TRBV4-2 and TRBJ1-4, with D perhaps matching TRBD1 (6 bases). The sequenced sample consisted of blood. The CDR3: CASSQDPGAANEKLFF. The CDR3, as DNA: TGTGCCAGCAGCCAAGATCCAGGGGCGGCTAATGAAAAACTGTTTTTT.